Each of the 22 T cell receptor beta chains below was sequenced from the same sample in a study of cytomegalovirus exposure and HLA in healthy donors. PCR amplification relied on 60 Vbeta primers (plus 13 Jbeta primers). Clones were sequenced by immunoSEQ multiplex PCR, and TCRdb holds only the in-frame ones, with some missing. The sample table includes 70,000 to 90,000 clones. Sequenced input: PBMCs. The source of these receptors is a man aged 18 to 30 in good health and CMV-seropositive.

V usage is TRBV7-9 and J usage is TRBJ1-5; possible D gene TRBD1, 6 bases. The V gene lost 1 base and the J gene lost 5 bases, with 18 bases spanning the gap. This CDR3 region has 17 residues. In germline, CDR1 is SEHNR, CDR2 FQNEAQ (reference sequence). The CDR3 coding sequence is TGTGCCAGCAGCTTAGGGGGGGGATACAGGGAAGATCAGCCCCAGCATTTT. Translating gives CASSLGGGYREDQPQHF.

This chain connects TRBV25-1 to TRBJ2-7; 7 bases are shared with TRBD2. Germline V lookup: CDR1 MGHDK, CDR2 SYGVNS. Germline trimming cut 2 bases from V and 6 bases from J; bases unmatched to any gene: 7. The CDR3 totals 14 residues. The CDR3 coding sequence is TGTGCCAGCAGTGAACGACTAGCAACCCGCGAGCAGTACTTC. Translated, it gives CASSERLATREQYF.

This chain links TRBV7-6 with TRBJ2-1, with TRBD2 as a possible D gene (6 bases). The CDR3 has 13 residues. The germline CDR1 and CDR2 sequences are SGHVS and FNYEAQ. V shed 6 bases and J shed 9 bases, with 15 bases lying between them. CDR3 region: CASRDKVGGEQFF. CDR3 sequence (DNA): TGTGCCAGCAGGGATAAGGTCGGGGGTGAGCAGTTCTTC.

The genes are TRBV11-2 and TRBJ2-1, with TRBD2 matching 10 bases. Looked up from germline, CDR1 is SGHAT and CDR2 is FQNNGV. CDR3 length: 18 residues. V lost 0 bases, J lost 5 bases, and 10 bases stayed unmatched. CDR3 nucleotide sequence: TGTGCCAGCAGCTTAGAGAGTAGCGGGGGGCGCACCGACAATGAGCAGTTCTTC. Its protein is CASSLESSGGRTDNEQFF.

The J gene is TRBJ1-2, the V gene TRBV30; 7 bases line up with TRBD1. The V gene's germline CDR1 is GTSNPN and CDR2 SVGIG (reference sequence). V lost 3 bases and J lost 7; bases outside the gene matches: 14. The length of the CDR3 is 15 residues. CDR3 amino acids: CAWRLIQGERGGYTF. The CDR3 DNA reads as TGTGCCTGGAGGTTAATTCAGGGGGAACGAGGTGGCTACACCTTC.

The chain recombines TRBV19 with TRBJ1-5; possibly TRBD1 for D (6 bases). V lost 5 bases to trimming and J lost 1 base, with 12 bases between them. Germline-derived CDR1 and CDR2 are LNHDA and SQIVND (reference sequence). The CDR3 length is 15 residues. CDR3 sequence: CASSPGQRSNQPQHF. The DNA of the CDR3 is TGTGCCAGTAGTCCGGGACAACGGAGCAATCAGCCCCAGCATTTT.

The chain combines TRBV5-1 with TRBJ2-1; 9 bases line up with TRBD1. This CDR3 region has 15 residues. From germline, CDR1 is SGHRS and CDR2 YFSETQ. The ends lost 3 bases at V and 10 bases at J; junction bases unmatched: 11. The CDR3 reads CASSSRGQGFSEQFF. CDR3 coding DNA: TGCGCCAGCAGCTCCCGGGGACAGGGTTTCTCAGAGCAGTTCTTC.

The V gene is TRBV4-1, the J gene TRBJ2-7, with D maybe TRBD2 (5 bases). The CDR3 covers 16 residues. The V gene lost 2 bases and the J gene lost 1 base, with 15 bases spanning the gap. Germline CDR1 reads MGHRA; CDR2 reads YSYEKL. The CDR3, as DNA: TGCGCCAGCAGCCAACAAGCCGCAACGGGGTCCTACGAGCAGTACTTC. This gives the protein CASSQQAATGSYEQYF.

The CDR3 is CATTPGYTEAFF. As DNA, the CDR3 is TGTGCCACCACTCCGGGATACACTGAAGCTTTCTTT. V is TRBV15 and J is TRBJ1-1; no clear D gene. Per germline, CDR1 LNHNV and CDR2 YYDKDF (reference sequence). V lost 7 bases, J lost 3 bases, and 9 bases lay in between. The CDR3 contains 12 residues.

The gene calls are TRBV18 and TRBJ1-5; TRBD1 agrees at 7 bases. CDR3 length equals 15 residues. CDR1 and CDR2 (germline): KGHSH, LQKENI. The ends lost 5 bases at V and 7 bases at J; junction bases unmatched: 11. CDR3 sequence reads: CASSTTPTGRQPQHF. The CDR3 bases are TGTGCCAGCTCAACCACCCCGACAGGGAGGCAGCCCCAGCATTTT.

This sequence joins TRBV6-1 and TRBJ1-1; no clear D gene. This CDR3 has 13 amino acids. The germline V gene encodes CDR1 MNHNS and CDR2 SASEGT. Between the trimmed V and J ends, which lost 6 bases and 4 bases, there was a span of 12 bases. The CDR3 sequence: CASRERRGTEAFF. The CDR3 bases are TGTGCCAGCAGAGAAAGGAGAGGCACTGAAGCTTTCTTT.

Regarding this clone: Its ends do not fully match the called genes, so a read error is possible. Here the CDR3 DNA reads TGTGCCAGTAGTATAGGGTTCACGGGACAGCCACTCTTT. This sequence encodes CASSIGFTGQPLF. The J gene is TRBJ1-1, the V gene TRBV19, with TRBD1 matching over 7 bases. CDR3 length equals 13 residues. Germline V gene lookup returns CDR1 LNHDA and CDR2 SQIVND (reference sequence).

This rearrangement joins TRBV19 to TRBJ1-2; D is possibly TRBD1 (5 bases). The germline V and J ends were trimmed by 1 base and 8 bases, with 14 bases remaining between them. There are 14 residues in the CDR3. In germline, CDR1 is LNHDA, CDR2 SQIVND (reference sequence). The CDR3 is CASSIVSWGLGYTF. CDR3 nucleotide sequence: TGTGCCAGTAGTATAGTATCCTGGGGACTGGGCTACACCTTC.

This chain links TRBV2 with TRBJ2-7, with D possibly matching TRBD1 (7 bases). This CDR3 has 14 residues. The ends were cut back, 4 bases at V and 2 bases at J, with 12 bases in the middle. The germline gives CDR1 SNHLY, CDR2 FYNNEI. The CDR3 here is CASSVTRGAYEQYF. CDR3 bases: TGTGCCAGCAGTGTTACCAGGGGGGCCTACGAGCAGTACTTC.

This rearrangement joins TRBV2 to TRBJ1-4, with D uncertain. CDR1 is SNHLY, CDR2 FYNNEI, per germline. V lost 7 bases to trimming and J lost 1 base, with 13 bases between them. The CDR3 spans 15 residues. The CDR3 loop is CASMRKERTNEKLFF. DNA for the CDR3: TGTGCCAGCATGAGGAAGGAGAGAACTAATGAAAAACTGTTTTTT.

The V and J genes are TRBV6-5 and TRBJ1-1; D might be TRBD1 (6 bases). With 7 bases removed from V and 1 base from J, the gap between germline ends came to 13 bases. Germline-derived CDR1 and CDR2 are MNHEY and SVGAGI. This CDR3 has 14 amino acids. CDR3 sequence reads: CASNRPGQNTEAFF. CDR3 nucleotide sequence: TGTGCCAGCAACCGCCCGGGACAGAACACTGAAGCTTTCTTT.

The CDR3 reads CASSAPGVRVFDEQFF. The CDR3 coding sequence is TGTGCCAGCAGTGCCCCCGGGGTGAGGGTGTTCGATGAGCAGTTCTTC. This sequence joins TRBV6-1 and TRBJ2-1; D might be TRBD2 (5 bases). CDR3 length equals 16 residues. Trimming stripped 4 bases from V and 8 bases from J, with 21 bases between. Germline CDR1 is MNHNS and CDR2 is SASEGT.

The chain recombines TRBV5-3 with TRBJ2-1; D is perhaps TRBD1 (5 bases). TRBV5-3 has ORF status, its function being uncertain. The CDR3 contains 18 residues. V shed 8 bases and J shed 0 bases, with 24 bases lying between them. The CDR3 sequence: CARFLWTIPLSSYNEQFF. Written as DNA, the CDR3 is TGTGCCAGGTTTTTATGGACAATCCCCTTGAGCTCCTACAATGAGCAGTTCTTC.

V and J are TRBV5-1 and TRBJ1-2; 7 bases match TRBD1. The CDR3 is made up of 13 amino acids. Germline-derived CDR1 and CDR2 are SGHRS and YFSETQ. The V segment lost 4 bases and the J segment 8 bases; nucleotides outside the gene matches: 8. The CDR3 DNA sequence: TGCGCCAGCAGCATCCGGACAGGACTGGGCTACACCTTC. Amino acid sequence: CASSIRTGLGYTF.

The chain is built from TRBV5-4 and TRBJ2-3, with TRBD2 matching over 16 bases. V shed 4 bases, J shed 5 bases, and the junction held 7 bases outside the gene matches. Per germline, CDR1 SGHNT and CDR2 YYREEE (reference sequence). The CDR3 covers 17 residues. The CDR3 loop is CASSTGTSGGVEDTQYF. CDR3 nucleotides: TGTGCCAGCAGCACCGGGACTAGCGGGGGGGTGGAAGATACGCAGTATTTT.

DNA of the CDR3: TGTGCCAGTACCCAGAGGGGGGAGGGGGCTGAAGCTTTCTTT. It specifies CASTQRGEGAEAFF. This rearrangement joins TRBV19 to TRBJ1-1; tentative D call: TRBD1 (6 bases). V dropped 7 bases and J dropped 6 bases, with 18 bases sitting between them. Looked up from germline, CDR1 is LNHDA and CDR2 is SQIVND (reference sequence). The length of the CDR3 is 14 residues.

The chain uses TRBV5-1 and TRBJ1-1; D remains unclear. With 4 bases removed from V and 4 bases from J, the gap between germline ends came to 14 bases. The CDR3 loop spans 14 amino acids. Germline CDR1 is SGHRS and CDR2 is YFSETQ. CDR3 residues: CASSPQPSGTEAFF. CDR3 DNA sequence: TGCGCCAGCAGCCCCCAACCTTCAGGCACTGAAGCTTTCTTT.